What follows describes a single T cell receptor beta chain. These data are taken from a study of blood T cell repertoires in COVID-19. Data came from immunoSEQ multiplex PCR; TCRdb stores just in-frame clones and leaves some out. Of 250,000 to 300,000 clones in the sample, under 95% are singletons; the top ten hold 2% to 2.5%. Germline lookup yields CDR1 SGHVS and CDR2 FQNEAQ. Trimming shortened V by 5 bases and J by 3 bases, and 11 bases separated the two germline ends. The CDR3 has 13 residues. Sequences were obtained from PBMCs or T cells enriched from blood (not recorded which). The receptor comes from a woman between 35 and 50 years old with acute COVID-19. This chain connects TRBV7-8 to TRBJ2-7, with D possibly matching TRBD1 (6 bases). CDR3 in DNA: TGTGCCAGCAGCGAGGGACATCTCTACGAGCAGTACTTC. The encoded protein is CASSEGHLYEQYF.